This T cell receptor (beta chain) stems from a study of response to subunit inactivated influenza vaccine. TCRdb processed the RT-PCR reads anew with MiXCR; each CDR3 protein has one entry. The repertoire has hundreds of thousands of distinct CDR3 sequences, 6% to 9% of them found once; the top ten carry 13%. Germline CDR1 is KGHSH and CDR2 is LQKENI. The CDR3 sequence is 13 residues long. The V gene lost 5 bases and the J gene lost 4 bases, with 12 bases spanning the gap. This receptor was taken from a man aged 50 to 69 who received an inactivated influenza vaccine. This material consisted of PBMCs from blood, taken 23 months after vaccination. This sequence joins TRBV18 and TRBJ2-7; the D call may be TRBD1 or TRBD2 (5 bases each). CDR3 protein: CASSSNEGYEQYF. The CDR3 region has the DNA TGTGCCAGCTCATCGAATGAGGGGTACGAGCAGTACTTC.